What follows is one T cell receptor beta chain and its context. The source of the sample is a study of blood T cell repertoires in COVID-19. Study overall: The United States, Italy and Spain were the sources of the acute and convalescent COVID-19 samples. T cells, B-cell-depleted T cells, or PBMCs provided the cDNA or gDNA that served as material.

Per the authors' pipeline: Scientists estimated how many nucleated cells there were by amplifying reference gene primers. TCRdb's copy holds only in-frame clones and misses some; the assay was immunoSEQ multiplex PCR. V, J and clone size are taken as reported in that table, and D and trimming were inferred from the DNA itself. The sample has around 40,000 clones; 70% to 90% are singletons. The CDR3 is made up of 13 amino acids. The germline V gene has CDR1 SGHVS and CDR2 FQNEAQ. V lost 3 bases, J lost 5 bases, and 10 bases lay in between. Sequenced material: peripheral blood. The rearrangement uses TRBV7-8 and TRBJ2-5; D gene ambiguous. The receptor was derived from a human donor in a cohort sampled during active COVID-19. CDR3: CASSLGLLETQYF. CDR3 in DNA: TGTGCCAGCAGCTTGGGCCTTTTGGAGACCCAGTACTTC.